Following are 23 T cell receptor beta chains from one sample sequenced in a study of blood T cell repertoires in COVID-19. Sequencing used immunoSEQ multiplex PCR; TCRdb keeps in-frame clones, though not all of them. Among some 120,000 clones listed, 70% to 85% were seen once. Input material: peripheral blood. The receptors were gathered from a man between 65 and 80 years old with active or convalescent COVID-19.

This clone occurred a few times. The chain links TRBV19 to TRBJ1-6; D possibly corresponds to TRBD1 (6 bases). The CDR3 has 15 residues. The V gene lost 9 bases and the J gene lost 7 bases, with 19 bases spanning the gap. Germline V gene sequence: CDR1 LNHDA, CDR2 SQIVND (reference sequence). CDR3 protein: CASTTVNRDNSPLHF. The CDR3, as DNA: TGTGCCAGCACAACCGTAAACAGGGACAATTCACCCCTCCACTTT.

This chain joins TRBV30 and TRBJ2-4; D gene unclear. The CDR3 is 13 residues long. Trimming shortened V by 0 bases and J by 3 bases, and 6 bases separated the two germline ends. From germline, CDR1 is GTSNPN and CDR2 SVGIG (reference sequence). This CDR3 reads CAWSVSVKNIQYF. CDR3 DNA: TGTGCCTGGAGTGTTAGTGTCAAAAACATTCAGTACTTC.

The chain uses TRBV7-2 and TRBJ2-1; no reliable D call. CDR1 is SGHTA, CDR2 FQGNSA, per germline. This CDR3 is 14 amino acids long. The germline V and J ends were trimmed by 5 bases and 0 bases, with 8 bases remaining between them. CDR3 in amino acids: CASSPPSSYNEQFF. The CDR3 DNA reads as TGTGCCAGCAGCCCACCGAGCTCCTACAATGAGCAGTTCTTC.

This chain joins TRBV18 and TRBJ2-7; maybe TRBD1 (5 bases). This CDR3 contains 16 residues. Germline-derived CDR1 and CDR2 are KGHSH and LQKENI. V was cut by 4 bases and J by 2 bases, with 18 bases left in between. The CDR3 nucleotides read TGTGCCAGCTCACGTGGGGCGCGCGGCAGTACCTACGAGCAGTACTTC. Amino acid sequence: CASSRGARGSTYEQYF. Filled out from reference TRBV18 and TRBJ2-7, the complete variable domain reads NAGVMQNPRHLVRRRGQEARLRCSPMKGHSHVYWYRQLPEEGLKFMVYLQKENIIDESGMPKERFSAEFPKEGPSILRIQQVVRGDSAAYFCASSRGARGSTYEQYFGPGTRLTVT.

The gene calls are TRBV28 and TRBJ1-2, with 8 positions matching TRBD1. After removal of 3 bases from V and 6 bases from J, the junction contained 3 bases not matched to a gene. The CDR3 totals 13 residues. The V gene's germline CDR1 is MDHEN and CDR2 SYDVKM. The CDR3 nucleotides are TGTGCCAGCAGTTTGCAGGGGGCGCATGGCTACACCTTC. Translated: CASSLQGAHGYTF.

The CDR3 sequence is CASSATGGGWKNIQYF. CDR3 nucleotide sequence: TGTGCCAGCAGCGCTACCGGAGGGGGCTGGAAAAACATTCAGTACTTC. This sequence joins TRBV9 and TRBJ2-4; D may be TRBD1 (7 bases). CDR3 length equals 16 residues. CDR1 and CDR2 from the germline V gene are SGDLS and YYNGEE. Between the trimmed V and J ends, which lost 3 bases and 4 bases, there was a span of 17 bases.

This clone has just a few counts. This chain links TRBV3-1 (or the pseudogene TRBV3-2) with TRBJ1-1, with no clear D. This CDR3 is built from 15 residues. CDR1 LGHDT and CDR2 YNNKEL come from the germline V gene (reference sequence). V was clipped by 4 bases and J by 1 base, with 13 bases between them. Here the CDR3 reads CASSPGGVWNTEAFF. CDR3 nucleotides: TGTGCCAGCAGCCCCGGCGGAGTCTGGAACACTGAAGCTTTCTTT.

This chain connects TRBV7-8 to TRBJ2-1; TRBD2 aligns across 11 bases. V dropped 4 bases and J dropped 9; count of bases not matched to a gene: 2. CDR3 length: 13 amino acids. In germline, CDR1 is SGHVS, CDR2 FQNEAQ. The CDR3 region is CASSYGLAGEQFF. In DNA form, the CDR3 reads TGTGCCAGCAGCTATGGACTAGCGGGTGAGCAGTTCTTC.

This chain joins TRBV2 and TRBJ2-5; D is unclear. Germline CDR1 reads SNHLY; CDR2 reads FYNNEI. V lost 2 bases and J lost 4, with 11 bases in between. The CDR3 length is 14 residues. This chain's CDR3 is CASSEFPGTETQYF. CDR3 nucleotide sequence: TGTGCCAGCAGTGAATTTCCGGGTACAGAGACCCAGTACTTC.

This chain uses TRBV7-2 with TRBJ1-1; D not certain. The length of the CDR3 is 15 residues. The germline V and J ends were trimmed by 5 bases and 1 base, with 14 bases remaining between them. Germline V gene lookup returns CDR1 SGHTA and CDR2 FQGNSA. The CDR3 spells CASSPQAQKNTEAFF. The CDR3 DNA is TGTGCCAGCAGCCCCCAGGCTCAGAAGAACACTGAAGCTTTCTTT.

This clone showed up just once. V is TRBV19 and J is TRBJ1-1; 7 nucleotides match TRBD1. V shed 1 base and J 0 bases; nucleotides not matched to a gene: 8. Germline-derived CDR1 and CDR2 are LNHDA and SQIVND (reference sequence). The CDR3 extends over 17 amino acids. The CDR3 loop reads CASSIGSTGTMNTEAFF. In DNA form, the CDR3 reads TGTGCCAGTAGTATAGGTTCGACAGGGACAATGAACACTGAAGCTTTCTTT.

To note about this clone: Other DNA sequences in the same sample also yield this CDR3. J is TRBJ1-2 and V is TRBV4-3; TRBD1 agrees at 8 bases. Germline-derived CDR1 and CDR2 are LGHNA and YSLEER. This CDR3 is 13 amino acids long. V trimming: 1 base; J trimming: 5 bases; junction bases outside the gene matches: 0. CDR3 sequence (DNA): TGCGCCAGCAGCCAAGGACAGGGGTATGGCTACACCTTC. Its protein product is CASSQGQGYGYTF.

This chain uses TRBV9 with TRBJ2-3; 12 bases map to TRBD2. This CDR3 is 16 amino acids long. Unmatched junction bases numbered 8, after V lost 3 bases and J lost 6 bases. Germline loops: CDR1 SGDLS, CDR2 YYNGEE. CDR3 in DNA: TGTGCCAGCAGCGCGCTAGCGGGGGGGGCTCGGGATACGCAGTATTTT. This gives the protein CASSALAGGARDTQYF.

The sample holds a few counts of this clone. CDR3 loop: CATLRGEYGYTF. DNA for the CDR3: TGTGCCACCCTCAGGGGGGAGTATGGCTACACCTTC. The V gene is TRBV6-6, the J gene TRBJ1-2; 7 bases fit TRBD1. The CDR3 spans 12 residues. V shed 10 bases and J 5 bases; nucleotides not matched to a gene: 7. Germline CDR1 is MNHNY and CDR2 is SVGAGI (reference sequence).

The CDR3 protein is CASSQRGYGYTF. The CDR3 nucleotides read TGTGCCAGCAGCCAGCGCGGGTATGGCTACACCTTC. The chain recombines TRBV14 with TRBJ1-2; D unclear. Trimming took off 3 bases at V and 5 bases at J, with 7 bases between the two ends. The CDR3 loop spans 12 amino acids. Per germline, CDR1 SGHDN and CDR2 FVKESK.

The chain uses TRBV5-4 and TRBJ2-3; tentative D call: TRBD2 (6 bases). Germline CDR1 and CDR2: SGHNT and YYREEE (reference sequence). Trimming took off 4 bases at V and 7 bases at J, with 13 bases between the two ends. This CDR3 comprises 13 residues. The CDR3 spells CASSPRDGYTQYF. In nucleotides, the CDR3 is TGTGCCAGCAGCCCGCGGGACGGCTATACGCAGTATTTT.

This clone showed up just once. This CDR3 reads CASSPGLGSSYNEQFF. The CDR3 bases are TGTGCCAGCAGCCCCGGGCTGGGGAGCTCCTACAATGAGCAGTTCTTC. J is TRBJ2-1 and V is TRBV9, with D perhaps TRBD2 (5 bases). The CDR3 loop spans 16 amino acids. Trimming cost V 4 bases and J 0 bases, with 14 bases left between them. Germline V lookup: CDR1 SGDLS, CDR2 YYNGEE.

The chain combines TRBV4-3 with TRBJ1-3; unclear D gene. V shed 3 bases and J shed 0 bases, with 12 bases lying between them. The CDR3 is made up of 16 amino acids. Germline-derived CDR1 and CDR2 are LGHNA and YSLEER. For the CDR3, the DNA is TGCGCCAGCAGCCAGTCCGTTGGGAGCTCTGGAAACACCATATATTTT. Translated, it gives CASSQSVGSSGNTIYF.

The chain links TRBV9 to TRBJ2-1, with D perhaps TRBD2 (6 bases). The CDR3 contains 15 residues. The V gene's germline CDR1 is SGDLS and CDR2 YYNGEE. The V gene lost 3 bases and the J gene lost 0 bases, with 10 bases spanning the gap. This chain's CDR3 is CASSASTSSYNEQFF. The CDR3 DNA follows: TGTGCCAGCAGCGCGTCGACTAGCTCCTACAATGAGCAGTTCTTC.

The V call is TRBV2, the J call TRBJ2-7; 7 nucleotides line up with TRBD1. The CDR3 covers 13 residues. The V segment lost 4 bases and the J segment 8 bases; nucleotides outside the gene matches: 8. The germline V gene has CDR1 SNHLY and CDR2 FYNNEI. CDR3 coding DNA: TGTGCCAGCAGTGGGCAGGGGGTTTTTCAGCAGTACTTC. It is translated as CASSGQGVFQQYF. The complete variable domain, with remaining parts taken from reference TRBV2 and TRBJ2-7, reads EPEVTQTPSHQVTQMGQEVILRCVPISNHLYFYWYRQILGQKVEFLVSFYNNEISEKSEIFDDQFSVERPDGSNFTLKIRSTKLEDSAMYFCASSGQGVFQQYFGPGTRLTVT.

The genes are TRBV5-1 and TRBJ1-3; a possible D gene is TRBD1 (6 bases). CDR3 size: 12 residues. The germline V and J ends were trimmed by 5 bases and 8 bases, with 11 bases remaining between them. CDR1 and CDR2 (germline): SGHRS, YFSETQ. Here the CDR3 reads CASREQGHTIYF. DNA of the CDR3: TGCGCCAGCAGGGAACAGGGTCACACCATATATTTT. Filled out from reference TRBV5-1 and TRBJ1-3, the complete variable domain reads KAGVTQTPRYLIKTRGQQVTLSCSPISGHRSVSWYQQTPGQGLQFLFEYFSETQRNKGNFPGRFSGRQFSNSRSEMNVSTLELGDSALYLCASREQGHTIYFGEGSWLTVV.

The chain couples TRBV7-3 to TRBJ2-5; no clear D gene. Trimming pared 5 bases from V and 1 base from J, leaving 11 bases between. This CDR3 is built from 14 residues. In germline, CDR1 is SGHTA, CDR2 FQGTGA. CDR3 residues: CASSPNSLQETQYF. The CDR3 nucleotides are TGTGCCAGCAGCCCCAACTCGCTCCAAGAGACCCAGTACTTC.

The rearrangement uses TRBV12-2 and TRBJ2-7; no DNA check was done on the table's D call, TRBD1. TRBV12-2 represents a pseudogene. The CDR3 extends over 16 amino acids. DNA of the CDR3: TGTGCAAGTCGCGCGACAGGGAAGGTTCGGAACTACGAGCAGTACTTC. Translating it yields CASRATGKVRNYEQYF.